Shown below are 11 T cell receptor beta chains from a single sample sequenced in a study of blood T cell repertoires in COVID-19 (dated by TCRdb to 2019 to 2021). The library was prepared using the immunoSEQ multiplex PCR assay. In its TCRdb copy, this immuneACCESS table keeps in-frame sequences only and misses some clones. Where compared with another copy, unresolved V genes explain less than half of these, and the others have no known cause. Across this sample there are 50,000 to 60,000 clones, with roughly 90% seen only once. The ten largest clones take up 8.5% to 10% of the sample. The sequenced material came from peripheral blood. The receptors shown here come from a woman older than 75 with acute or convalescent COVID-19.

The V call is TRBV7-9, the J call TRBJ1-1; no clear D gene. Trimming removed 1 base from V and 4 bases from J, with 4 bases in between. The CDR3 has 12 amino acids. CDR1 and CDR2 (germline): SEHNR, FQNEAQ (reference sequence). The chain's CDR3 is CASSLVVTEAFF. The CDR3 DNA sequence: TGTGCCAGCAGCTTAGTCGTCACTGAAGCTTTCTTT.

The count of this clone is one. The chain uses TRBV19 and TRBJ2-7; TRBD1 aligns across 9 bases. V gave up 5 bases and J gave up 1 base; unmatched junction bases: 6. This CDR3 region has 15 residues. Germline CDR1 is LNHDA and CDR2 is SQIVND (reference sequence). The CDR3 protein is CASSAGTGSSYEQYF. The CDR3 DNA reads as TGTGCCAGTAGTGCGGGGACAGGGAGTTCCTACGAGCAGTACTTC. The full variable domain, rest sourced from reference TRBV19 and TRBJ2-7, is DGGITQSPKYLFRKEGQNVTLSCEQNLNHDAMYWYRQDPGQGLRLIYYSQIVNDFQKGDIAEGYSVSREKKESFPLTVTSAQKNPTAFYLCASSAGTGSSYEQYFGPGTRLTVT.

V is TRBV10-3 and J is TRBJ2-1, with D possibly TRBD2 on 6 matching bases. V lost 8 bases to trimming and J lost 0 bases, with 14 bases between them. Germline CDR1 reads ENHRY; CDR2 reads SYGVKD. This CDR3 is built from 15 residues. DNA of the CDR3: TGTGCCATCGCGTCTAGCGCATACTCCTACAATGAGCAGTTCTTC. This gives the protein CAIASSAYSYNEQFF.

This sequence joins TRBV7-3 and TRBJ2-2; a weak D match, TRBD1 (7 bases). Germline V CDR1 and CDR2: SGHTA, FQGTGA. Trimming removed 1 base at V and 6 bases at J, with 12 bases between. This CDR3 contains 15 residues. The CDR3: CASSLSDREAGELFF. Written as DNA, the CDR3 is TGTGCCAGCAGCTTAAGTGACAGGGAGGCCGGGGAGCTGTTTTTT.

The V call is TRBV11-3, the J call TRBJ1-2, with TRBD1 identical over 7 bases. The ends lost 5 bases at V and 6 bases at J; junction bases unmatched: 15. CDR3 length equals 16 residues. Germline V CDR1 and CDR2: SGHNT, YENEEA. CDR3 in amino acids: CASSTKTGLGIHGYTF. In DNA form, the CDR3 reads TGTGCCAGCAGCACCAAGACAGGGCTTGGGATTCATGGCTACACCTTC.

The chain combines TRBV6-1 with TRBJ2-2; 13 nucleotides agree with TRBD2. V shed 4 bases and J 4 bases; nucleotides not matched to a gene: 6. Germline V gene sequence: CDR1 MNHNS, CDR2 SASEGT. The CDR3 is 17 amino acids. CDR3 in DNA: TGTGCCAGCAGTGTATCCGGGACTAGCGGGGCCACCGGGGAGCTGTTTTTT. Protein product: CASSVSGTSGATGELFF.

The chain uses TRBV30 and TRBJ1-5, with 10 bases fitting TRBD1. There are 16 residues in the CDR3. Germline CDR1 and CDR2: GTSNPN and SVGIG (reference sequence). Losses at the gene ends were 0 bases for V and 4 bases for J; bases not matched to a gene: 6. The CDR3 region has the DNA TGTGCCTGGAGTGTACGGTGGACAGGGGGTAATCAGCCCCAGCATTTT. Residues: CAWSVRWTGGNQPQHF.

To note about this clone: Other DNA sequences within the sample encode an identical CDR3. The rearrangement links TRBV7-6 to TRBJ1-6; 9 nucleotides align to TRBD1. Losses at the gene ends were 1 base for V and 8 bases for J; bases not matched to a gene: 3. CDR1 and CDR2 (germline): SGHVS, FNYEAQ. The CDR3 has 15 residues. Here the CDR3 DNA reads TGTGCCAGCAGCTTAGGAACAGGGGGCGATTCACCCCTCCACTTT. Translating gives CASSLGTGGDSPLHF.

The J gene is TRBJ1-3, the V gene TRBV6-1; no reliable D call. Trimming stripped 2 bases from V and 1 base from J, with 12 bases between. Germline CDR1 is MNHNS and CDR2 is SASEGT. This CDR3 is 16 amino acids long. CDR3 sequence reads: CASSEPGSGSGNTIYF. CDR3 DNA: TGTGCCAGCAGTGAACCCGGGAGCGGGTCTGGAAACACCATATATTTT.

The chain carries TRBV10-3 and TRBJ2-7, with D possibly matching TRBD2 (6 bases). The ends were cut back, 4 bases at V and 0 bases at J, with 13 bases in the middle. Germline assignment: CDR1 ENHRY and CDR2 SYGVKD. The CDR3 has 15 residues. CDR3 protein: CAISGGGVSSYEQYF. In nucleotides, the CDR3 is TGTGCCATCAGTGGGGGCGGGGTGAGCTCCTACGAGCAGTACTTC.

This chain connects TRBV6-1 to TRBJ2-5, with 8 bases that match TRBD1. Looked up from germline, CDR1 is MNHNS and CDR2 is SASEGT. This CDR3 is built from 17 residues. V gave up 4 bases and J gave up 2 bases; unmatched junction bases: 12. For the CDR3, the DNA is TGTGCCAGCAGTGGGGTCCTTAGGACAGGGACACAAGAGACCCAGTACTTC. Residues: CASSGVLRTGTQETQYF.